This TCR beta chain is drawn from a study of T cells in Graves' hyperthyroidism and ophthalmopathy. Turning to the study itself: Blood was drawn when the patient was first diagnosed and still untreated.

This clonotype was seen a few times. Its specificity is unknown. Broader study findings: The majority of expanded thyroid clonotypes above 0.001 also appeared in blood.

The CDR3 regions of TCR beta were amplified from RNA transcripts. The TCR CDR3 first-round RT-PCR relied on the HTBI primer set. TCRdb ran MiXCR on the multiplex PCR reads and lists one entry per CDR3 protein. The table has under 350,000 distinct CDR3 sequences, around a quarter seen once; the top ten hold approximately 30%. Aged 18 to 65, the patients had hyperthyroidism that was newly diagnosed and had lasted under 2 months. Used for diagnoses were clinical symptoms, serum thyroxine and TRAb, thyroid ultrasound and orbital computed tomography. The CDR3 length is 15 residues. The V segment lost 2 bases and the J segment 5 bases; nucleotides outside the gene matches: 7. Germline loops: CDR1 MNHEY, CDR2 SVGEGT.

The chain uses TRBV6-2 or TRBV6-3 and TRBJ1-2; 8 positions match TRBD1. The TCR was taken from a man aged 35-49 years with Graves' hyperthyroidism that later progressed to Graves' ophthalmopathy. Sequencing was performed on blood. The CDR3 DNA reads TGTGCCAGCAGTTACGTGGGACAGGAGGTATATGGCTACACCTTC. It codes for CASSYVGQEVYGYTF.